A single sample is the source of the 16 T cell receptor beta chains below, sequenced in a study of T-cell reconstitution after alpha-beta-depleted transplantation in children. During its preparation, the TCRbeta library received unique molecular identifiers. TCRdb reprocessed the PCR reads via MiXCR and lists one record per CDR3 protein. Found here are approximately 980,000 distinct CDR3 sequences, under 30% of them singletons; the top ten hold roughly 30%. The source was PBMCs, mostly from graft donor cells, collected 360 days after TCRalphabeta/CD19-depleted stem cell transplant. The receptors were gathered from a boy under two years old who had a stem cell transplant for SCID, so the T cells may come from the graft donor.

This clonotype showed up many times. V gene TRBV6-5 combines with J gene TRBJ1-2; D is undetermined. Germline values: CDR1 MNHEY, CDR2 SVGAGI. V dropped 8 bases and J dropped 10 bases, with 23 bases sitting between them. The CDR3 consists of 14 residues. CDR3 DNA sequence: TGTGCCAGCGGTTTAGGTCTTTTCGGCGTCTACTACACCTTC. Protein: CASGLGLFGVYYTF.

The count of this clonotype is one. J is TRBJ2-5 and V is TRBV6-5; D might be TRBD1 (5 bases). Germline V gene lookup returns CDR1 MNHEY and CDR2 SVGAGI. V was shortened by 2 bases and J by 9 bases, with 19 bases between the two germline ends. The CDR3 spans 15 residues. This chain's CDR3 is CASSYGARPAVAQYF. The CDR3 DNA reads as TGTGCCAGCAGTTACGGGGCTAGACCCGCGGTGGCCCAGTACTTC.

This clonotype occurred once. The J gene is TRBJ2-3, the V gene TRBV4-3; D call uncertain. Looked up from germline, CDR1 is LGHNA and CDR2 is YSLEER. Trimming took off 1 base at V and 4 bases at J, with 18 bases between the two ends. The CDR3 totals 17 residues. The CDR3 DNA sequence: TGCGCCAGCAGCCAAGTCATACCACCCAGTGGGGCAGATACGCAGTATTTT. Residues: CASSQVIPPSGADTQYF.

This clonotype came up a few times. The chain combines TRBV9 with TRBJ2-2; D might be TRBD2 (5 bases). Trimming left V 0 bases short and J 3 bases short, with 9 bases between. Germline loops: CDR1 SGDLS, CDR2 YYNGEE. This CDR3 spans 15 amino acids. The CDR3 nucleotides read TGTGCCAGCAGCGTAGAACCCGGGGACACCGGGGAGCTGTTTTTT. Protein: CASSVEPGDTGELFF.

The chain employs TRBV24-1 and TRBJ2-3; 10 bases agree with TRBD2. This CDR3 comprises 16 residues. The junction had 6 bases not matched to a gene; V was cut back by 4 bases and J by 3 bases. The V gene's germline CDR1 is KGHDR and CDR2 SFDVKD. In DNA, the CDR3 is TGTGCCACCAGTGACGTTCGGACTAGCGGAACAGATACGCAGTATTTT. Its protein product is CATSDVRTSGTDTQYF.

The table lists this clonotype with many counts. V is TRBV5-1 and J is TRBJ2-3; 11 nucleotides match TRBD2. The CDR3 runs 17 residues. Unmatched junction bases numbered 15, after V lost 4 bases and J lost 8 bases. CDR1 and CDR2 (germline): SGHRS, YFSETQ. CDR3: CASSPLLAGGIKFTQYF. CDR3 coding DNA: TGCGCCAGCAGCCCTCTCTTAGCGGGGGGGATAAAGTTTACGCAGTATTTT. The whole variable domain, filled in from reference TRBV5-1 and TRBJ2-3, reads KAGVTQTPRYLIKTRGQQVTLSCSPISGHRSVSWYQQTPGQGLQFLFEYFSETQRNKGNFPGRFSGRQFSNSRSEMNVSTLELGDSALYLCASSPLLAGGIKFTQYFGPGTRLTVL.

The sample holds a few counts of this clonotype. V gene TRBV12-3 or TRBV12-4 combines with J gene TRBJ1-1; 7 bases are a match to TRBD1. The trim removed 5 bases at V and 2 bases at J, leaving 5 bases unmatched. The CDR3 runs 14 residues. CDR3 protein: CASSLRDSNTEAFF. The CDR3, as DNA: TGTGCCAGCAGTCTCCGGGACAGTAACACTGAAGCTTTCTTT.

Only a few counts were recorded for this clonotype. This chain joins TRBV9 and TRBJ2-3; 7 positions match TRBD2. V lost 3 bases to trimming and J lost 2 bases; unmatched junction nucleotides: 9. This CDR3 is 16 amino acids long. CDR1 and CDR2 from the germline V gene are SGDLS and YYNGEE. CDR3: CASSALGGTTTDTQYF. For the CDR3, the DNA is TGTGCCAGCAGCGCCCTCGGGGGGACGACCACAGATACGCAGTATTTT.

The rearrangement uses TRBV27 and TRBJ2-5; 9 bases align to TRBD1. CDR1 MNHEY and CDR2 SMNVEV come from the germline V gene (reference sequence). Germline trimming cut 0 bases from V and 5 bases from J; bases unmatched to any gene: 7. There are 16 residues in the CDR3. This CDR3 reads CASSLSNRGRRETQYF. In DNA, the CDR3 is TGTGCCAGCAGTTTATCAAACAGGGGGCGCAGGGAGACCCAGTACTTC.

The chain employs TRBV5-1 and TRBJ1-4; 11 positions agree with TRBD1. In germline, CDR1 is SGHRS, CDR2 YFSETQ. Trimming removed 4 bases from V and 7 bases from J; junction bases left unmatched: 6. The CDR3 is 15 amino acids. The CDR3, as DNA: TGCGCCAGCAGCCCCGGACAGGGGGCTGTTGAAAAACTGTTTTTT. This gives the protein CASSPGQGAVEKLFF. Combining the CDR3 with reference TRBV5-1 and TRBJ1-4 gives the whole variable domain KAGVTQTPRYLIKTRGQQVTLSCSPISGHRSVSWYQQTPGQGLQFLFEYFSETQRNKGNFPGRFSGRQFSNSRSEMNVSTLELGDSALYLCASSPGQGAVEKLFFGSGTQLSVL.

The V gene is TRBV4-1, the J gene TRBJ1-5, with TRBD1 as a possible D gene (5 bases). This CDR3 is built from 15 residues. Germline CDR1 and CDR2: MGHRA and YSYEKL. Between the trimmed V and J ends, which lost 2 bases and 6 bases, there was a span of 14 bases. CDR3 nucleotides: TGCGCCAGCAGCCAAAACGAGGGACGGCTTCAGCCCCAGCATTTT. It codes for CASSQNEGRLQPQHF.

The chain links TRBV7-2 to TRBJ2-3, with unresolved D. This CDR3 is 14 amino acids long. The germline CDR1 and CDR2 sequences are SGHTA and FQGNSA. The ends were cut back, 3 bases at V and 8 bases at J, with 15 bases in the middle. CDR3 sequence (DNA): TGTGCCAGCAGCTTTCACCCGAGGCCTGGTACGCAGTATTTT. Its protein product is CASSFHPRPGTQYF.

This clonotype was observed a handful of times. The DNA for the CDR3 is TGTGCCAGCAGCCATGCAACCGGGGAAGCTTTCTTT. The encoded protein is CASSHATGEAFF. The rearrangement links TRBV3-1 to TRBJ1-1; D is undetermined. V shed 3 bases and J shed 8 bases, with 10 bases lying between them. This CDR3 has 12 residues. CDR1 is LGHDT, CDR2 YNNKEL, per germline (reference sequence).

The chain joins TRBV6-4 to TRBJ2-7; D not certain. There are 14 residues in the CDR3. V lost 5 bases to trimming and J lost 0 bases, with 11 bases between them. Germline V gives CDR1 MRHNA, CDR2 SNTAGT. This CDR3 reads CASSLTWTSYEQYF. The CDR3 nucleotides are TGTGCCAGCAGTCTGACGTGGACCTCCTACGAGCAGTACTTC.

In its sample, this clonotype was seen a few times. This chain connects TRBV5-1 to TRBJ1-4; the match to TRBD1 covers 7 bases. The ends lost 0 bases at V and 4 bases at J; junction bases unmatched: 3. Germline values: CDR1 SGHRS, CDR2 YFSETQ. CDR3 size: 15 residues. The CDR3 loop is CASSLGGTDNEKLFF. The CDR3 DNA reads TGCGCCAGCAGCTTGGGCGGGACAGATAATGAAAAACTGTTTTTT.

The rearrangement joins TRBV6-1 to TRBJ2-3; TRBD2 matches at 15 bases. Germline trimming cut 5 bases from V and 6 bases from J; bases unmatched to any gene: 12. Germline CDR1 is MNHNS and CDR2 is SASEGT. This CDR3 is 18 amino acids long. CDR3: CASSPFGTSGGRRDTQYF. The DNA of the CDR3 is TGTGCCAGCAGTCCCTTTGGGACTAGCGGGGGGCGGAGGGATACGCAGTATTTT.